The 13 T cell receptor beta chains given below trace back to one sample, sequenced in a study of blood T cell repertoires in COVID-19. Assay used: immunoSEQ multiplex PCR; TCRdb lists only in-frame clones, some missing. Seen here are over 55,000 clones, over 65% observed once, and the top ten hold under 40%. The sample taken for sequencing was peripheral blood. Source of these receptors: a woman between 65 and 79 years old with acute or convalescent COVID-19.

CDR3 loop: CAISLTGGQNSPLHF. The CDR3 DNA reads as TGTGCCATCAGTTTGACAGGGGGCCAAAATTCACCCCTCCACTTT. The V and J genes are TRBV10-3 and TRBJ1-6; 10 positions agree with TRBD1. J was trimmed by 7 bases and V by 5 bases; bases with no gene match: 5. Per germline, CDR1 ENHRY and CDR2 SYGVKD. The CDR3 totals 15 residues.

The chain has TRBV7-2 and TRBJ2-7, with TRBD2 as a possible D gene (5 bases). Germline CDR1 and CDR2: SGHTA and FQGNSA. V lost 1 base and J lost 3, with 10 bases in between. The CDR3 has 14 amino acids. The DNA of the CDR3 is TGTGCCAGCAGCTTAGACAATCGGGGCTACGAGCAGTACTTC. Protein sequence: CASSLDNRGYEQYF.

The chain recombines TRBV7-2 with TRBJ2-7; 8 bases line up with TRBD1. The ends lost 4 bases at V and 2 bases at J; junction bases unmatched: 10. Looked up from germline, CDR1 is SGHTA and CDR2 is FQGNSA. The CDR3 contains 16 residues. CDR3 nucleotides: TGTGCCAGCAGCTGGACCGGGACAGGTCTTGCCTACGAGCAGTACTTC. Amino acid sequence: CASSWTGTGLAYEQYF.

The rearrangement joins TRBV5-1 to TRBJ2-6; perhaps TRBD1 as D (6 bases). CDR1 and CDR2 (germline): SGHRS, YFSETQ. The CDR3 has 17 residues. The V gene lost 5 bases and the J gene lost 3 bases, with 18 bases spanning the gap. This CDR3 reads CASRPGHGKSGANVLTF. The CDR3 coding sequence is TGCGCCAGCAGACCGGGACACGGAAAAAGTGGGGCCAACGTCCTGACTTTC.

The V call is TRBV5-1, the J call TRBJ2-7, with D maybe TRBD2 (6 bases). This CDR3 is built from 14 residues. Trimming removed 4 bases from V and 1 base from J, with 12 bases in between. Germline V gene sequence: CDR1 SGHRS, CDR2 YFSETQ. In DNA, the CDR3 is TGCGCCAGCAGCACATCAGGGAGGTCCTACGAGCAGTACTTC. Translating gives CASSTSGRSYEQYF.

The chain is built from TRBV6-6 and TRBJ1-5, with TRBD1 matching over 8 bases. The germline CDR1 and CDR2 sequences are MNHNY and SVGAGI (reference sequence). Unmatched junction bases numbered 15, after V lost 5 bases and J lost 3 bases. The CDR3 spans 18 residues. CDR3 in DNA: TGTGCCAGCAGTCGACGACAGGGGTCGAGTCAGCACAATCAGCCCCAGCATTTT. Residues: CASSRRQGSSQHNQPQHF.

This clone was detected a few times. The V gene is TRBV29-1, the J gene TRBJ2-7, with 8 bases aligning to TRBD1. Germline CDR1 and CDR2: SQVTM and ANQGSEA. The CDR3 has 16 residues. With V trimmed by 3 bases and J by 0 bases, 10 bases remained unmatched. The DNA for the CDR3 is TGCAGCGTTGAGATGCCGCGACAGGGGATCTCCTACGAGCAGTACTTC. Translating gives CSVEMPRQGISYEQYF.

DNA of the CDR3: TGTGCCAGCAGCTCAACCTACCGGGACAGGGTGACGAACACTGAAGCTTTCTTT. Residues: CASSSTYRDRVTNTEAFF. The V call is TRBV5-5, the J call TRBJ1-1, with 9 positions matching TRBD1. V lost 3 bases to trimming and J lost 1 base; unmatched junction nucleotides: 13. The CDR3 is made up of 18 amino acids. Germline CDR1 SGHKS, CDR2 YYEKEE (reference sequence). The full variable domain, completed using reference TRBV5-5 and TRBJ1-1, is DAGVTQSPTHLIKTRGQQVTLRCSPISGHKSVSWYQQVLGQGPQFIFQYYEKEERGRGNFPDRFSARQFPNYSSELNVNALLLGDSALYLCASSSTYRDRVTNTEAFFGQGTRLTVV.

This chain joins TRBV7-9 and TRBJ1-1, with 9 bases matching TRBD1. Germline V lookup: CDR1 SEHNR, CDR2 FQNEAQ (reference sequence). Trimming removed 3 bases from V and 0 bases from J; junction bases left unmatched: 5. This CDR3 has 16 amino acids. CDR3 bases: TGTGCCAGCAGCTTCGGGACAGGGAACATGAACACTGAAGCTTTCTTT. Protein: CASSFGTGNMNTEAFF. Full variable domain (remainder filled in from reference TRBV7-9 and TRBJ1-1): DTGVSQNPRHKITKRGQNVTFRCDPISEHNRLYWYRQTLGQGPEFLTYFQNEAQLEKSRLLSDRFSAERPKGSFSTLEIQRTEQGDSAMYLCASSFGTGNMNTEAFFGQGTRLTVV.

V is TRBV28 and J is TRBJ2-7; 9 bases align to TRBD2. V was pared by 3 bases and J by 2 bases, with 2 bases of the junction left unmatched. The CDR3 has 14 amino acids. Germline loops: CDR1 MDHEN, CDR2 SYDVKM. The DNA for the CDR3 is TGTGCCAGCAGTTTCAGCGGGGGGACCTACGAGCAGTACTTC. This encodes CASSFSGGTYEQYF.

In DNA form, the CDR3 reads TGCGCCAGTACGCGGACTAGCGGGGGCCTCAATGAGCAGTTCTTC. It codes for CASTRTSGGLNEQFF. The J gene is TRBJ2-1, the V gene TRBV5-1; 13 positions match TRBD2. The V gene's germline CDR1 is SGHRS and CDR2 YFSETQ. This CDR3 is built from 15 residues. Trimming at V came to 8 bases and at J to 6 bases, leaving 8 bases not matched to a gene.

This clone has just a few counts. The V call is TRBV5-6, the J call TRBJ2-7; TRBD1 agrees at 8 bases. The CDR3 contains 13 residues. From germline, CDR1 is SGHDT and CDR2 YYEEEE. Trimming cost V 0 bases and J 7 bases; bases outside gene matches: 3. CDR3 residues: CASSLDRGVEQYF. CDR3 DNA: TGTGCCAGCAGCTTGGACAGGGGGGTTGAGCAGTACTTC. Supplemented by reference TRBV5-6 and TRBJ2-7, the full variable domain reads DAGVTQSPTHLIKTRGQQVTLRCSPKSGHDTVSWYQQALGQGPQFIFQYYEEEERQRGNFPDRFSGHQFPNYSSELNVNALLLGDSALYLCASSLDRGVEQYFGPGTRLTVT.

This chain connects TRBV5-4 to TRBJ2-5, with TRBD2 identical over 7 bases. Per germline, CDR1 SGHNT and CDR2 YYREEE (reference sequence). Germline trimming cut 4 bases from V and 5 bases from J; bases unmatched to any gene: 14. The CDR3 has 16 amino acids. Here the CDR3 reads CASSPTGRASFETQYF. The CDR3 DNA sequence: TGTGCCAGCAGCCCCACGGGGAGGGCTAGTTTTGAGACCCAGTACTTC. Full variable domain (missing parts from reference TRBV5-4 and TRBJ2-5): ETGVTQSPTHLIKTRGQQVTLRCSSQSGHNTVSWYQQALGQGPQFIFQYYREEENGRGNFPPRFSGLQFPNYSSELNVNALELDDSALYLCASSPTGRASFETQYFGPGTRLLVL.